This is a list of T cell receptor beta chains from one sample in a study of shared clonotypes between healthy human individuals. Sequencing was performed with immunoSEQ multiplex PCR; in TCRdb, only in-frame clones are kept and a portion is missing. The sample contains hundreds of thousands of clones, around two thirds of which appear only once. The specimen sequenced was memory CD4+ T cells sorted from blood. The receptors here all came from a woman in her thirties in good health. Both conserved end residues are part of each CDR3. A D gene is named only where the DNA matches it firmly. Size tells how often a clone was seen (once, few, many) or the class of an expanded clone, and some rows leave it out.

d_call j_call clone_size v_call cdr3_nt cdr3_aa
TRBD1 TRBJ2-2 - TRBV28 TGTGCCAGCAGGTCTGGACAGGGGGCGTTTGGCGGGGAGCTGTTTTTT CASRSGQGAFGGELFF
- TRBJ1-2 - TRBV5-5 TGTGCCAGCAGCACCCGGCTGAATTATGGCTACACCTTC CASSTRLNYGYTF
TRBD2 TRBJ2-1 once TRBV5-1 TGCGCCAGCAGCTTGTTAACTAGCGGGATCTACAATGAGCAGTTCTTC CASSLLTSGIYNEQFF
TRBD2 TRBJ2-3 few TRBV28 TGTGCCAGCAGTTTAACTAGAGCGGGAGGGCCAGATACGCAGTATTTT CASSLTRAGGPDTQYF
- TRBJ2-7 - TRBV1 TGCACCAGCAGCCAAGACCACCCCGCCCCCGGGACACCCACCTACGAGCAGTACTTC CTSSQDHPAPGTPTYEQYF
- TRBJ2-2 - TRBV2 TGTGCCAGCAGTGAATGGGGGGGCAGCGGGGAGCTGTTTTTT CASSEWGGSGELFF
TRBD2 TRBJ2-7 - TRBV28 TGTGCCAGCAGGGGGGGACTAGCGGCCTTCTCCTACGAGCAGTACTTC CASRGGLAAFSYEQYF
TRBD1 TRBJ2-3 - TRBV6-1 TGTGCCAGCAGTTCTTGGACAGGGCCCACAGATACGCAGTATTTT CASSSWTGPTDTQYF
- TRBJ1-5 - TRBV19 TGTGCCAGTAGTATAGGAGGAGTTCAGCCCCAGCATTTT CASSIGGVQPQHF
- TRBJ2-2 - TRBV7-7 TGTGCCAGCAGCATGACTAGAGCAGGCGGGGAGCTGTTTTTT CASSMTRAGGELFF
- TRBJ1-2 - TRBV28 TGTGCCAGCAGTCCCCCGGGCGGAGCTAACTATGGCTACACCTTC CASSPPGGANYGYTF
TRBD2 TRBJ2-7 - TRBV4-2 TGTGCCAGCAGCCAAGATTGGGCTAGCGGGAGTTACGAGCAGTACTTC CASSQDWASGSYEQYF
TRBD2 TRBJ2-5 - TRBV2 TGTGCCAGCAGTCCCCTCCGTGCGGGAGGACAAGAGACCCAGTACTTC CASSPLRAGGQETQYF
TRBD2 TRBJ2-7 few TRBV5-4 TGTGCCAGCAGCAGGGGACTAGCGGGGAACTACGAGCAGTACTTC CASSRGLAGNYEQYF
- TRBJ2-5 - TRBV5-4 TGTGCCAGCAGCTTGGTTGCTGAGGAGACCCAGTACTTC CASSLVAEETQYF
- TRBJ2-3 - TRBV7-6 TGTGCCAGCAGCTTATCGGCAGGGGTTGATACGCAGTATTTT CASSLSAGVDTQYF
TRBD1 TRBJ2-5 - TRBV29-1 TGCAGCGTTGAGCAGGGGGCTGGGGAGACCCAGTACTTC CSVEQGAGETQYF
TRBD2 TRBJ2-5 - TRBV5-1 TGCGCCAGCAGCCCCTATGTTACTAGCGGGAGGGCTGAGACCCAGTACTTC CASSPYVTSGRAETQYF
TRBD2 TRBJ2-3 - TRBV19 TGTGCCAGACCCCTGGGGACTAGGAGGGCAGATACGCAGTATTTT CARPLGTRRADTQYF
TRBD1 TRBJ1-4 - TRBV5-1 TGCGCCAGCAGCTCACTTACAGGGGCCGGGAATGAAAAACTGTTTTTT CASSSLTGAGNEKLFF
TRBD1 TRBJ2-2 - TRBV7-8 TGTGCCAGCAGCTTAAACAGGGGGCGAACCGGGGAGCTGTTTTTT CASSLNRGRTGELFF
TRBD2 TRBJ2-7 once TRBV2 TGTGCCAGCAGTGAAGCGCCGGTCGGGGGGTGGTCCTACGAGCAGTACTTC CASSEAPVGGWSYEQYF
TRBD2 TRBJ2-7 - TRBV19 TGTGCCAGTAGTCCGAATCACCTCTCCGGGACTAGCGGGTACGAGCAGTACTTC CASSPNHLSGTSGYEQYF
- TRBJ2-7 - TRBV6-1 TGTGCCAGCAATTCGGCTAAGGGGCCGTACGAGCAGTACTTC CASNSAKGPYEQYF
- TRBJ1-1 once TRBV18 TGTGCCAGCTCACCACCCGGCGGGACCACTGAAGCTTTCTTT CASSPPGGTTEAFF
- TRBJ2-1 - TRBV10-3 TGTGCCATCGGGTCACTCAATGAGCAGTTCTTC CAIGSLNEQFF
- TRBJ2-5 - TRBV5-1 TGCGCCAGCAGCGGGGGTAGGGGAGAGACCCAGTACTTC CASSGGRGETQYF
TRBD1 TRBJ2-5 - TRBV27 TGTGCCAGCAACCCAGGGGGTTTCGGAGAGACCCAGTACTTC CASNPGGFGETQYF
- TRBJ1-1 - TRBV5-1 TGCGCCAGCACCATAAACGTTAACACTGAAGCTTTCTTT CASTINVNTEAFF
- TRBJ2-7 - TRBV28 TGTGCCAGCAGTTCGGGCCTCTTGGAGCAGTACTTC CASSSGLLEQYF
- TRBJ2-2 - TRBV5-5 TGTGCCAGCAGTTCCTCCGGGACTCCAAAAGGGGAGCTGTTTTTT CASSSSGTPKGELFF
TRBD2 TRBJ2-7 - TRBV28 TGTGCCGGACAGCGGGAGGGCCTGGAAGAGCAGTACTTC CAGQREGLEEQYF
TRBD2 TRBJ2-5 - TRBV11-1 TGTGCCAGCAGCCCCGGACTAGCGGACCAAGAGACCCAGTACTTC CASSPGLADQETQYF
- TRBJ2-4 - TRBV28 TGTGCCAGCAGTTTAAGTGGGCAGAAAAACATTCAGTACTTC CASSLSGQKNIQYF
- TRBJ2-2 - TRBV4-1 TGCGCCAGCAGTCACGTAACCGGGGAGCTGTTTTTT CASSHVTGELFF
TRBD2 TRBJ2-7 - TRBV27 TGTGCCAGCAGTCCAAGACGGGGGGAGGCCTACGAGCAGTACTTC CASSPRRGEAYEQYF
- TRBJ2-1 - TRBV27 TGTGCCACAGACAATGGCAGTCCCTACAATGAGCAGTTCTTC CATDNGSPYNEQFF
TRBD2 TRBJ2-1 many TRBV11-2 TGTGCCAGCAGCCCATCCCGACTAGCTGCATTATACAATGAGCAGTTCTTC CASSPSRLAALYNEQFF
TRBD2 TRBJ2-6 many TRBV4-2 TGTGCCAGCAGCCAAGATGCGGCTAGCGGAGTCTCTGGGGCCAACGTCCTGACTTTC CASSQDAASGVSGANVLTF
TRBD1 TRBJ2-5 - TRBV16 TGTGCCAGCAGCCAAGGACAGGGATATGAGACCCAGTACTTC CASSQGQGYETQYF
- TRBJ1-5 - TRBV7-9 TGTGCCAGCAGCTCGACGGCGGACACTAGCAATCAGCCCCAGCATTTT CASSSTADTSNQPQHF
- TRBJ2-7 - TRBV11-3 TGTGCCAGCAGCCTGGACTCCCAGCTGCGCCGCTCGGACGAGCAGTACTTC CASSLDSQLRRSDEQYF
- TRBJ2-7 - TRBV28 TGTGCCAGCAGTCTCAAAAGGGATCGGTACGAGCAGTACTTC CASSLKRDRYEQYF
TRBD1 TRBJ1-1 - TRBV10-3 TGTGCCATCAACCCGACAGGGGCGAACACTGAAGCTTTCTTT CAINPTGANTEAFF
- TRBJ2-2 - TRBV25-1 TGTGCCAGCAGTGAACAGCGGTCGAACACCGGGGAGCTGTTTTTT CASSEQRSNTGELFF
TRBD1 TRBJ2-5 - TRBV6-6 TGTGCCAGCAGTTACGAGGGGACAGGGGAAGATGACCAGTACTTC CASSYEGTGEDDQYF
TRBD2 TRBJ2-7 - TRBV7-2 TGTGCCAGCAGCAAGGGACTAGCGGGAGTTAGCGAGCAGTACTTC CASSKGLAGVSEQYF
TRBD2 TRBJ2-7 - TRBV5-4 TGTGCCAGCAGGAGCGGGGGGGCGCCGTACTCCTACGAGCAGTACTTC CASRSGGAPYSYEQYF
- TRBJ1-1 - TRBV19 TGTGCCAGTATTGAAGAAGCTTTCTTT CASIEEAFF
- TRBJ1-5 - TRBV7-9 TGTGCCAGCAGCACCCGGACAGACTCGCCCCAGCATTTT CASSTRTDSPQHF
TRBD1 TRBJ1-2 once TRBV7-2 TGTGCCAGCAGCTCGTCAGGGGGCGGTGGCTACACCTTC CASSSSGGGGYTF
TRBD1 TRBJ1-1 - TRBV5-4 TGTGCCAGCAGCCCCACAGGGGCCTGGAACACTGAAGCTTTCTTT CASSPTGAWNTEAFF
TRBD2 TRBJ2-7 - TRBV7-3 TGTGCCAGCAGCTGGCTAGCGGGGGCGCGGGACGAGCAGTACTTC CASSWLAGARDEQYF
TRBD1 TRBJ2-5 - TRBV28 TGTGCCAGCAGTTTATCTCCGGGACAGCAAGAGACCCAGTACTTC CASSLSPGQQETQYF
- TRBJ1-2 - TRBV28 TGTGCCAGCAGTTTTTCGAGCTATGGCTACACCTTC CASSFSSYGYTF
TRBD1 TRBJ2-2 few TRBV7-3 TGTGCCAGCAGCTTAGGAGGCCAGGGGGCCGGCGGGGAGCTGTTTTTT CASSLGGQGAGGELFF
TRBD1 TRBJ1-2 many TRBV7-8 TGTGCCAGCAGCTTCGACAGGGGTAGCTACACCTTC CASSFDRGSYTF
- TRBJ2-1 - TRBV20-1 TGCAGTGCTAGATCGGGGTACACCGGGTTCTTC CSARSGYTGFF
- TRBJ2-1 - TRBV6-5 TGTGCCAGCAGTTACCAGACGGTGAAGAATGAGCAGTTCTTC CASSYQTVKNEQFF
- TRBJ2-3 - TRBV6-4 TGTGCCAGCAGTGAATCGGAGGCAGATACGCAGTATTTT CASSESEADTQYF